These 20 T cell receptor beta chains were sequenced from one sample in a study of OX40 agonist ivuxolimab in advanced cancers. The method was the immunoSEQ multiplex PCR assay. The table was pulled from immuneACCESS by TCRdb, which kept in-frame rearrangements only. Such tables lose some clones; where checked, under half of the loss comes from unresolved V genes, and the rest has no known cause. The sample table records over 40,000 clones; 70% to 90% of these occur just once. The ten largest clones represent about 2.7% of the sample. Sequenced here: CD4+ or CD8+ T cells sorted from blood, sampled in a trial of the OX40 agonist ivuxolimab. The receptors were gathered from an adult with an advanced solid tumor such as melanoma, head and neck, liver or kidney cancer.

This clone came up once. The chain has TRBV19 and TRBJ1-1; the D gene is possibly TRBD1 (5 bases). CDR1 LNHDA and CDR2 SQIVND come from the germline V gene (reference sequence). The CDR3 contains 16 residues. The V end lost 1 base, the J end lost 0 bases, and 12 bases lay between the germline ends. The CDR3 is CASSIGRRQLNTEAFF. The CDR3 bases are TGTGCCAGTAGTATAGGGAGGAGACAGCTGAACACTGAAGCTTTCTTT. Supplemented by reference TRBV19 and TRBJ1-1, the full variable domain reads DGGITQSPKYLFRKEGQNVTLSCEQNLNHDAMYWYRQDPGQGLRLIYYSQIVNDFQKGDIAEGYSVSREKKESFPLTVTSAQKNPTAFYLCASSIGRRQLNTEAFFGQGTRLTVV.

The rearrangement joins TRBV6-6 to TRBJ2-1, with TRBD2 as a possible D gene (5 bases). CDR3 size: 13 residues. Trimming removed 6 bases from V and 9 bases from J, with 15 bases in between. Germline CDR1 is MNHNY and CDR2 is SVGAGI (reference sequence). CDR3 loop: CASRPRFSGEQFF. The CDR3 DNA reads as TGTGCCAGCAGGCCCCGGTTCAGCGGTGAGCAGTTCTTC.

The chain recombines TRBV11-3 with TRBJ2-1; no reliable D call. CDR1 is SGHNT and CDR2 is YENEEA in the germline V gene. The CDR3 has 12 residues. V was clipped by 5 bases and J by 10 bases, with 12 bases between them. The CDR3 DNA sequence: TGTGCCAGCAGCCTAACCCGATTCGAGCAGTTCTTC. Translation gives CASSLTRFEQFF.

The chain employs TRBV2 and TRBJ1-1; no reliable D call. The ends were cut back, 7 bases at V and 0 bases at J, with 9 bases in the middle. The CDR3 spans 13 residues. CDR1 is SNHLY, CDR2 FYNNEI, per germline. CDR3 in amino acids: CASMDGLNTEAFF. The CDR3 nucleotides read TGTGCCAGCATGGACGGATTGAACACTGAAGCTTTCTTT.

V and J are TRBV29-1 and TRBJ2-3, with 13 bases that match TRBD2. The V gene's germline CDR1 is SQVTM and CDR2 ANQGSEA. Trimming took 5 bases from V and 4 from J; bases not matched to a gene: 6. The CDR3 loop spans 15 amino acids. CDR3 in amino acids: CSVSRTSGSADTQYF. The CDR3 DNA follows: TGCAGCGTTTCCCGGACTAGCGGGAGCGCAGATACGCAGTATTTT.

This clone has a handful of counts. The chain combines TRBV18 with TRBJ1-1, with a tentative D call TRBD1 (6 bases). V was cut by 5 bases and J by 0 bases, with 19 bases left in between. The CDR3 runs 17 residues. Germline lookup yields CDR1 KGHSH and CDR2 LQKENI. Here the CDR3 DNA reads TGTGCCAGCTCATCCACGGCCGGGACACTTCTGAACACTGAAGCTTTCTTT. This gives the protein CASSSTAGTLLNTEAFF.

This clone occurred a few times. The V and J genes are TRBV28 and TRBJ2-5; 7 bases are a match to TRBD2. This CDR3 has 14 amino acids. Trimming took 3 bases from V and 4 from J; bases not matched to a gene: 5. Germline V gene sequence: CDR1 MDHEN, CDR2 SYDVKM. The CDR3 bases are TGTGCCAGCAGTTTCCGACTAGCAGGAGAGACCCAGTACTTC. Its translation: CASSFRLAGETQYF.

The J gene is TRBJ2-7, the V gene TRBV9, with 10 bases that match TRBD2. V trimming: 1 base; J trimming: 2 bases; junction bases outside the gene matches: 0. CDR3 length: 14 residues. Germline CDR1 is SGDLS and CDR2 is YYNGEE. The DNA for the CDR3 is TGTGCCAGCAGCGTACTAGCGGGAGCCTACGAGCAGTACTTC. Residues: CASSVLAGAYEQYF. Supplemented by reference TRBV9 and TRBJ2-7, the full variable domain reads DSGVTQTPKHLITATGQRVTLRCSPRSGDLSVYWYQQSLDQGLQFLIQYYNGEERAKGNILERFSAQQFPDLHSELNLSSLELGDSALYFCASSVLAGAYEQYFGPGTRLTVT.

Concerning this clone: This specimen includes other DNA sequences encoding the same CDR3. The V call is TRBV5-1, the J call TRBJ1-2, with TRBD1 matching 8 bases. The CDR3 spans 14 residues. The V segment lost 3 bases and the J segment 4 bases; nucleotides outside the gene matches: 5. The V gene's germline CDR1 is SGHRS and CDR2 YFSETQ. CDR3 region: CASSSAGTGYGYTF. Written as DNA, the CDR3 is TGCGCCAGCAGCTCGGCCGGGACAGGCTATGGCTACACCTTC.

This clone was seen a handful of times. The chain links TRBV7-9 to TRBJ1-1; 7 bases fit TRBD1. This CDR3 comprises 14 residues. V was clipped by 5 bases and J by 0 bases; unmatched bases: 3. Germline-derived CDR1 and CDR2 are SEHNR and FQNEAQ (reference sequence). Here the CDR3 reads CASSQTGLNTEAFF. For the CDR3, the DNA is TGTGCCAGCAGCCAGACAGGGTTGAACACTGAAGCTTTCTTT. Full variable domain (missing parts from reference TRBV7-9 and TRBJ1-1): DTGVSQNPRHKITKRGQNVTFRCDPISEHNRLYWYRQTLGQGPEFLTYFQNEAQLEKSRLLSDRFSAERPKGSFSTLEIQRTEQGDSAMYLCASSQTGLNTEAFFGQGTRLTVV.

This rearrangement joins TRBV7-9 to TRBJ2-5, with unresolved D. The CDR3 contains 14 residues. The germline V gene encodes CDR1 SEHNR and CDR2 FQNEAQ (reference sequence). V lost 1 base and J 2 bases, leaving 8 bases between the germline ends. DNA of the CDR3: TGTGCCAGCAGCTTAGGAGCGATTCAAGAGACCCAGTACTTC. The encoded protein is CASSLGAIQETQYF.

This clone was seen only once. This chain links TRBV2 with TRBJ2-7; TRBD1 agrees at 7 bases. Per germline, CDR1 SNHLY and CDR2 FYNNEI. The CDR3 runs to 14 residues. V lost 6 bases and J lost 2; bases outside the gene matches: 7. CDR3 protein: CASRTSGTAYEQYF. In nucleotides, the CDR3 is TGTGCCAGCAGAACATCCGGGACAGCCTACGAGCAGTACTTC. The full variable domain, in which reference TRBV2 and TRBJ2-7 provide the parts outside the CDR3, is EPEVTQTPSHQVTQMGQEVILRCVPISNHLYFYWYRQILGQKVEFLVSFYNNEISEKSEIFDDQFSVERPDGSNFTLKIRSTKLEDSAMYFCASRTSGTAYEQYFGPGTRLTVT.

This sequence joins TRBV28 and TRBJ1-2, with TRBD1 matching 7 bases. This CDR3 is built from 15 residues. V lost 10 bases to trimming and J lost 5 bases; unmatched junction nucleotides: 16. Germline V gene sequence: CDR1 MDHEN, CDR2 SYDVKM. The CDR3, as DNA: TGTGCCACCCTCGGAGGGGGCGCGTCTCGGTATGGCTACACCTTC. This encodes CATLGGGASRYGYTF.

The chain combines TRBV5-1 with TRBJ2-3; 7 bases are a match to TRBD1. Germline CDR1 reads SGHRS; CDR2 reads YFSETQ. The CDR3 is made up of 13 amino acids. Trimming cost V 4 bases and J 9 bases; bases outside gene matches: 8. The CDR3 DNA reads TGCGCCAGCAGCCAAGGACAGGCTGGGACGCAGTATTTT. It translates to CASSQGQAGTQYF. Full variable domain (rest looked up from reference TRBV5-1 and TRBJ2-3): KAGVTQTPRYLIKTRGQQVTLSCSPISGHRSVSWYQQTPGQGLQFLFEYFSETQRNKGNFPGRFSGRQFSNSRSEMNVSTLELGDSALYLCASSQGQAGTQYFGPGTRLTVL.

V usage is TRBV2 and J usage is TRBJ1-1, with unresolved D. CDR3 length: 16 residues. The ends were cut back, 5 bases at V and 1 base at J, with 17 bases in the middle. Germline lookup yields CDR1 SNHLY and CDR2 FYNNEI. The CDR3 protein is CASSRDRPDRNTEAFF. CDR3 coding DNA: TGTGCCAGCAGTCGAGATCGGCCAGATAGGAACACTGAAGCTTTCTTT. Full variable domain (outside the CDR3, taken from reference TRBV2 and TRBJ1-1): EPEVTQTPSHQVTQMGQEVILRCVPISNHLYFYWYRQILGQKVEFLVSFYNNEISEKSEIFDDQFSVERPDGSNFTLKIRSTKLEDSAMYFCASSRDRPDRNTEAFFGQGTRLTVV.

This chain connects TRBV14 to TRBJ2-1; no clear D gene. V was shortened by 0 bases and J by 10 bases, with 16 bases between the two germline ends. The CDR3 contains 15 residues. Germline-derived CDR1 and CDR2 are SGHDN and FVKESK. CDR3 amino acids: CASSQDHGPGTEQFF. As DNA, the CDR3 is TGTGCCAGCAGCCAAGATCACGGCCCCGGAACGGAGCAGTTCTTC.

The chain links TRBV2 to TRBJ2-7, with 11 bases that match TRBD2. V shed 4 bases and J 4 bases; nucleotides not matched to a gene: 6. The CDR3 covers 15 residues. From germline, CDR1 is SNHLY and CDR2 FYNNEI. CDR3 bases: TGTGCCAGCAGTGGTAGCGGGAGGGCCTTATACGAGCAGTACTTC. Translating gives CASSGSGRALYEQYF.

The chain links TRBV5-1 to TRBJ1-1; D not resolved. V lost 0 bases and J lost 1, with 7 bases in between. CDR3 length equals 14 residues. From germline, CDR1 is SGHRS and CDR2 YFSETQ. CDR3 amino acids: CASSLAWRNTEAFF. The CDR3 nucleotides are TGCGCCAGCAGCTTGGCTTGGAGGAACACTGAAGCTTTCTTT.

This chain's CDR3 is CASSTGAHLSYEQYF. CDR3 bases: TGTGCCAGCAGCACCGGGGCCCACCTCTCCTACGAGCAGTACTTC. The rearrangement links TRBV11-3 to TRBJ2-7; either TRBD1 or TRBD2 may fit D (5 bases each). V lost 5 bases and J 0 bases, leaving 14 bases between the germline ends. This CDR3 region has 15 residues. Germline V gene sequence: CDR1 SGHNT, CDR2 YENEEA.

This clone was detected a few times. The V gene is TRBV28, the J gene TRBJ2-1; 10 nucleotides match TRBD2. The CDR3 has 15 residues. With 7 bases clipped from V and 0 bases from J, the junction kept 3 bases outside the gene matches. CDR1 is MDHEN, CDR2 SYDVKM, per germline. As DNA, the CDR3 is TGTGCCAGCAAACTAGCGGGGTTCTCCTACAATGAGCAGTTCTTC. It codes for CASKLAGFSYNEQFF.